This T cell receptor beta chain was recovered during a study of glioma-infiltrating T cells after dendritic cell vaccination. Sample time point: after dendritic cell vaccination, including at tumor progression/relapse. V was shortened by 4 bases and J by 7 bases, with 14 bases between the two germline ends. Germline CDR1 and CDR2: MNHNS and SASEGT. This CDR3 has 14 residues. Repertoires were generated with immunoSEQ multiplex PCR, while TCRdb's copy carries only in-frame clones and drops some. The table includes more than 45,000 clones, just under 85% detected once. The sequence came from a human donor with glioblastoma. J is TRBJ1-5 and V is TRBV6-1, with TRBD1 as a possible D gene (5 bases). The input for sequencing was blood, taken after dendritic cell vaccination. The CDR3 region has the DNA TGTGCCAGCAGTGCGAGGGGCGCGGGGCAGCCCCAGCATTTT. Its protein is CASSARGAGQPQHF.